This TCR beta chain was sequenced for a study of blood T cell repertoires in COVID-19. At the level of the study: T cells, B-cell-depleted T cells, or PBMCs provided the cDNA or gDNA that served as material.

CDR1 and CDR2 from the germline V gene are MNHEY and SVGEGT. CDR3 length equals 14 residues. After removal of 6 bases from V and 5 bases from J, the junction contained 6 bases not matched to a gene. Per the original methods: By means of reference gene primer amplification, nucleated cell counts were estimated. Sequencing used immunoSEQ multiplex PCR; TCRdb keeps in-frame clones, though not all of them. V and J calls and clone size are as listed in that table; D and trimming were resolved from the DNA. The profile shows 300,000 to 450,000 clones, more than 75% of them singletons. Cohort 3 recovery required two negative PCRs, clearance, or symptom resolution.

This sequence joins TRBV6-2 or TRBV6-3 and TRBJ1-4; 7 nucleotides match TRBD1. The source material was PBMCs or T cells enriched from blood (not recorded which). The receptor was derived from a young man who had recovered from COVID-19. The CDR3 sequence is CASSSGTANEKLFF. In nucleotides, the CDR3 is TGTGCCAGCAGCTCCGGGACAGCAAATGAAAAACTGTTTTTT.